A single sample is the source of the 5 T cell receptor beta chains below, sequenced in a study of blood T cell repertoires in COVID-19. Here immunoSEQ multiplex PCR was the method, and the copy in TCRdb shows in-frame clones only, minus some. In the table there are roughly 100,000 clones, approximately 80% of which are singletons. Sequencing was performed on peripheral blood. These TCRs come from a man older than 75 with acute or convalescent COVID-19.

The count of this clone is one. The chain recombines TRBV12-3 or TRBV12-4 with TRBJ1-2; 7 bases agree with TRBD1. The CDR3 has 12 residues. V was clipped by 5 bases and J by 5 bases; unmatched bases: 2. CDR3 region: CASSTQGYGYTF. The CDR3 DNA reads TGTGCCAGCAGTACACAGGGGTATGGCTACACCTTC.

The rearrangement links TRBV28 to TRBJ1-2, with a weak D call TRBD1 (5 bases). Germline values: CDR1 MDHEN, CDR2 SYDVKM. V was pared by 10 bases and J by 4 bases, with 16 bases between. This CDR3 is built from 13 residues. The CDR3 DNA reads TGTGCCATCTCCGACAGTGGGTTCTATGGCTACACCTTC. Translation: CAISDSGFYGYTF.

The CDR3 sequence is CASSPSSGTGDEKLFF. The CDR3 coding sequence is TGCGCCAGCAGCCCCAGCTCCGGGACAGGGGATGAAAAACTGTTTTTT. The chain uses TRBV5-1 and TRBJ1-4; 10 bases are shared with TRBD1. The CDR3 has 16 amino acids. The germline gives CDR1 SGHRS, CDR2 YFSETQ. With 4 bases clipped from V and 6 bases from J, the junction kept 9 bases outside the gene matches.

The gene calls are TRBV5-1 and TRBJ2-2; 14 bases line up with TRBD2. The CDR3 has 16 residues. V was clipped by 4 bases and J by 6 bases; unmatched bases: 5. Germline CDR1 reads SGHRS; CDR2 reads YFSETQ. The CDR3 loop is CASSTRLAGGAGELFF. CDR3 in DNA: TGCGCCAGCAGCACACGACTAGCGGGAGGGGCCGGGGAGCTGTTTTTT. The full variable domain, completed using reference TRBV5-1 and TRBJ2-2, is KAGVTQTPRYLIKTRGQQVTLSCSPISGHRSVSWYQQTPGQGLQFLFEYFSETQRNKGNFPGRFSGRQFSNSRSEMNVSTLELGDSALYLCASSTRLAGGAGELFFGEGSRLTVL.

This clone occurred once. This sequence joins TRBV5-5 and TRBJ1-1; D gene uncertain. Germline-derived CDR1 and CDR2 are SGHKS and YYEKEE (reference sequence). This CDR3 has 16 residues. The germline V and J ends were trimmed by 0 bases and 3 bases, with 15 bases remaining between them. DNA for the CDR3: TGTGCCAGCAGCTTGGCGGCAGGCCTGGGTGACACTGAAGCTTTCTTT. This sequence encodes CASSLAAGLGDTEAFF.